This T cell receptor (beta chain) derives from a study of beta chain features in type 1 diabetes (dated by TCRdb to about 2018). Study-wide context: No differences in mean age, gender distribution, total cell number or subset yield were found between patients and healthy donors. A total of roughly 100,000,000 sorted cells were examined across all samples, and the number of cells per subset was strongly correlated with RNA yield. The study compared TCRB repertoires of sorted circulating CD4+ T cell subsets between recently diagnosed type 1 diabetes patients and matched healthy donors. Regulatory and stem cell-like memory subsets were isolated from only 8 patients and 8 healthy donors, whereas naive and central memory subsets came from all 30 or so donors.

The CDR3 sequence holds 16 residues, the cysteine and phenylalanine included. Only CDR3 DNA is held: 48 bases, read in frame from base 1. The V end loses 6 bases and the J end loses 0 bases, and a stretch of 15 bases separates them. CDR1 and CDR2 are read off the germline V gene as ENHRY and SYGVKD. This clone was seen repeatedly, ten times or more. No antigen is known for it. Base qualities are not provided; no much larger clone lies one nucleotide away. General conclusions and limits of the study: PCR might favor shorter templates, but patient and control samples were amplified and corrected together, so any skew would affect both groups equally. A moderate but significant shortening of TCRB CDR3 length was observed in type 1 diabetes patients in all four CD4+ subsets. HLA sub-analyses involved small numbers of individuals, so any influence of HLA type on TCRB rearrangement remained unresolved. Naive, central memory and regulatory TCRB repertoires appeared to be more alike among patients than among healthy donors. At VDJ recombination sites, type 1 diabetes patients had fewer insertions and more deleted nucleotides, which implies abnormalities in thymic rearrangement. Because cDNA was sequenced instead of genomic DNA, highly expressing activated cells could be over-represented, though the groups showed no difference in activation or CD3 levels.

The High Capacity cDNA Reverse Transcription Kit was used to reverse transcribe all of the isolated RNA, meaning that expressed TCRB transcripts were what got sequenced. Deep immunoSEQ sequencing was applied to naive, central memory and regulatory T cell samples, giving an average of roughly 3.5 million total reads per sample. Sorted cells were lysed in RLT buffer, and RNA was extracted using DNase-treated RNeasy Micro or Mini kits according to cell number. Each cell subset was processed separately to prevent cross-contamination, with patient and healthy donor samples processed together. TCRB sequences were amplified from cDNA with the immunoSEQ multiplex PCR, producing 87-bp fragments spanning the CDR3 region. Sequencing of the amplicons was performed on the Illumina HiSeq platform. As for how the authors treated the data: Synthetic template baselines were used to correct PCR bias computationally, reads within Hamming distance 2 were collapsed, and singletons that could not be merged were discarded. Reads were aligned against IMGT so that V, D and J genes, CDR3 length and insertions or deletions at six rearrangement sites could be assigned. Within each subset, clonotype counts were normalized to the number of sorted cells before true diversity and Gini coefficients were calculated with the tcR R package. The overlap coefficient, calculated on TCRB nucleotide sequences, was used to measure repertoire sharing. As stored in TCRdb, this immuneACCESS dataset retains in-frame rearrangements with V and J assigned. A fraction of the clones does not appear; measured against another copy, unresolved V genes explain less than half of the discrepancy, and the remainder lacks a known reason. The DNA gave D and trimming, while V, J and clone size come from that table. The sample profile shows roughly 350,000 clones; roughly a tenth of them were found once. The top ten hold approximately 0.6% of the sample.

Each donor gave one peripheral blood draw, averaging approximately 110 mL, which was collected into heparinised tubes. A BD FACSAria II was used to sort naive, central memory, regulatory and stem cell-like memory CD4+ T cells with a panel that included CD45RO, CCR7, CD25, CD127, CD95 and CD27. A purity above 95% was achieved for all sorted populations. Right away, PBMCs were isolated by Lymphoprep density gradient centrifugation and were stained directly, with no culture step. Samples were stained and sorted in pairs, with one healthy donor and one patient per experiment, so that batch effects were minimized.

Sequenced sample: central memory CD4+ T cells from blood. This receptor was obtained from a man younger than 45 with type 1 diabetes. This sequence uses TRBV10-3 and TRBJ1-3; matching of 5 bases hints at TRBD1 as the D gene. The CDR3 has the sequence CAISPVGRSSGNTIYF. Read as DNA, the sequence is TGTGCCATCAGCCCCGTGGGACGGAGCTCTGGAAACACCATATATTTT.